This TCR beta chain was found in a study of vaccination and CD4 T cells after COVID-19. Study conclusions and caveats: Vaccine-specific clones in convalescent patients were spike mono-reactive in 304 of 307 cases. The median SARS-CoV-2-reactive clonotype number increased from about 20 to 38, without statistical significance.

A remark on this clonotype: Its antigen is unidentified.

Sequencing of DNA taken from cultured CD4+ T cells relied on the Oncomine TCR Beta short-read assay. Via MiXCR, TCRdb re-called the PCR reads, giving one row per CDR3 protein. The sample lists some 23,000 distinct CDR3 sequences; over 40% were seen once. The V gene end was trimmed by 5 bases and the J gene end by 2 bases; junction bases not matched to a gene: 4. Germline V CDR1 and CDR2: MNHNS, SASEGT. The CDR3 loop spans 16 amino acids. The sample's time point: late sampling 161 to 241 days after vaccination in a few convalescent patients. Treatment of the sample: approximately nine-day PBMC culture with coronavirus spike peptide pools or control peptides (ViraFEST assay). A few million PBMCs were grown per well alongside approximately 9.2 IU/ml IL-2 and 7.5 to 10 ug/ml peptide pools. Negative-selection isolation of CD4+ T cells was performed after approximately 9 days of culture.

The origin of this receptor is a human donor who had recovered from COVID-19. Material: CD4+ T cells from blood, cultured in vitro, obtained about 7 months after SARS-CoV-2 vaccination. V and J are TRBV6-1 and TRBJ2-3, with TRBD2 matching 13 bases. In DNA form, the CDR3 reads TGTGCCAGCAGTCTCGGACTAGCGGGAGCCACAGATACGCAGTATTTT. Translation: CASSLGLAGATDTQYF.